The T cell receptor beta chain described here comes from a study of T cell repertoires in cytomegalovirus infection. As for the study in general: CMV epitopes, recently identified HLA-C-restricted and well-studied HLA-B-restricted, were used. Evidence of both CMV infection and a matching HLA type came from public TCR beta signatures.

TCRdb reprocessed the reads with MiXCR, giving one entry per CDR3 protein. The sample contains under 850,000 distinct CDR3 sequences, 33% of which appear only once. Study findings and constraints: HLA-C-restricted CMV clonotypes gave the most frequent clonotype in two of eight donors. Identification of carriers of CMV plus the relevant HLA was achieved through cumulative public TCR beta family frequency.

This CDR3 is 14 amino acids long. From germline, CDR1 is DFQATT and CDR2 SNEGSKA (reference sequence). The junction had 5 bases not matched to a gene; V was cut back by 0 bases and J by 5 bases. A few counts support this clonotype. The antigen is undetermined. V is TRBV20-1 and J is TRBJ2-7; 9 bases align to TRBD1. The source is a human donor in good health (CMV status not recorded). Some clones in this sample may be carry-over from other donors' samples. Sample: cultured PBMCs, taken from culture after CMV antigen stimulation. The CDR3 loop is CSARDMRTGDEQYF. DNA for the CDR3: TGCAGTGCTAGAGACATGAGGACAGGGGACGAGCAGTACTTC.